These 13 T cell receptor beta chains were all obtained from the same sample, sequenced in a study of PD-L1 blockade in urothelial cancer. Time point described: pretreatment peripheral blood. Here immunoSEQ multiplex PCR was the method, and the copy in TCRdb shows in-frame clones only, minus some. The sample consists of 50,000 or so clones, approximately 79% of them appearing once. The source was PBMCs, collected around atezolizumab (anti-PD-L1) treatment. The source of these receptors is a man between 65 and 79 years old with urothelial cancer.

The chain has TRBV5-4 and TRBJ2-3, with D unclear. This CDR3 is built from 15 residues. The V end lost 5 bases, the J end lost 0 bases, and 13 bases lay between the germline ends. The V gene's germline CDR1 is SGHNT and CDR2 YYREEE (reference sequence). CDR3 region: CASSDAYGSTDTQYF. The CDR3 region has the DNA TGTGCCAGCAGTGATGCGTACGGTAGCACAGATACGCAGTATTTT.

This chain uses TRBV6-6 with TRBJ1-3; D is perhaps TRBD1 (5 bases). Germline CDR1 and CDR2: MNHNY and SVGAGI (reference sequence). CDR3 size: 14 residues. With 0 bases removed from V and 5 bases from J, the gap between germline ends came to 8 bases. CDR3 in amino acids: CASSYSDSRNTIYF. The CDR3 region has the DNA TGTGCCAGCAGTTACTCTGACAGCAGAAACACCATATATTTT.

The chain recombines TRBV2 with TRBJ2-7, with a weak D call TRBD2 (5 bases). V lost 5 bases and J lost 0, with 11 bases in between. The germline CDR1 and CDR2 sequences are SNHLY and FYNNEI. The length of the CDR3 is 14 residues. The CDR3 here is CASSPQLASYEQYF. CDR3 nucleotides: TGTGCCAGCAGTCCCCAGCTAGCCTCCTACGAGCAGTACTTC.

This sequence joins TRBV23-1 and TRBJ1-3; no clear D. TRBV23-1 is an ORF, with its function uncertain. This CDR3 comprises 16 residues. V was pared by 0 bases and J by 0 bases, with 9 bases between. The CDR3 protein is CASSQSGVHSGNTIYF. The CDR3 nucleotides are TGCGCCAGCAGTCAATCGGGAGTTCACTCTGGAAACACCATATATTTT.

This clone was seen only once. The V gene is TRBV5-6, the J gene TRBJ1-1, with 8 bases aligning to TRBD1. V trimming: 5 bases; J trimming: 5 bases; junction bases outside the gene matches: 8. The CDR3 loop spans 14 amino acids. Germline CDR1 and CDR2: SGHDT and YYEEEE. CDR3 protein: CASSPTGGETEAFF. The DNA of the CDR3 is TGTGCCAGCAGTCCAACAGGGGGAGAAACTGAAGCTTTCTTT. The variable domain in full, with the rest retrieved from reference TRBV5-6 and TRBJ1-1, is DAGVTQSPTHLIKTRGQQVTLRCSPKSGHDTVSWYQQALGQGPQFIFQYYEEEERQRGNFPDRFSGHQFPNYSSELNVNALLLGDSALYLCASSPTGGETEAFFGQGTRLTVV.

This CDR3 reads CASSLLGTGARETQYF. Here the CDR3 DNA reads TGTGCCAGCAGCTTGTTAGGGACAGGGGCACGAGAGACCCAGTACTTC. The chain uses TRBV5-4 and TRBJ2-5; 10 bases map to TRBD1. After removal of 1 base from V and 4 bases from J, the junction contained 7 bases not matched to a gene. The CDR3 loop spans 16 amino acids. Germline-derived CDR1 and CDR2 are SGHNT and YYREEE (reference sequence).

The chain has TRBV7-2 and TRBJ2-7; TRBD1 is a possible D gene (5 bases). V lost 0 bases, J lost 3 bases, and 9 bases lay in between. The CDR3 is 14 residues long. Per the germline V gene, CDR1 is SGHTA and CDR2 is FQGNSA. Here the CDR3 DNA reads TGTGCCAGCAGCTTAGCATGGCAGGGCTACGAGCAGTACTTC. Translation gives CASSLAWQGYEQYF.

V gene TRBV18 combines with J gene TRBJ1-5; 7 nucleotides align to TRBD1. The V gene end was trimmed by 5 bases and the J gene end by 6 bases; junction bases not matched to a gene: 10. The CDR3 extends over 15 amino acids. From germline, CDR1 is KGHSH and CDR2 LQKENI. The CDR3 DNA reads as TGTGCCAGCTCAGCCCGGGACAGAGCGTCTCAGCCCCAGCATTTT. It translates to CASSARDRASQPQHF.

The chain joins TRBV7-2 to TRBJ2-1, with D perhaps matching TRBD2 (6 bases). The CDR3 spans 15 residues. With 5 bases removed from V and 4 bases from J, the gap between germline ends came to 15 bases. CDR1 and CDR2 from the germline V gene are SGHTA and FQGNSA. The CDR3 nucleotides are TGTGCCAGCAGCCTGCTGCGGGGTAGTTACAATGAGCAGTTCTTC. Its translation is CASSLLRGSYNEQFF.

The genes are TRBV30 and TRBJ2-2; perhaps TRBD2 as D (6 bases). The CDR3 length is 17 residues. V dropped 0 bases and J dropped 6 bases, with 20 bases sitting between them. CDR1 and CDR2 (germline): GTSNPN, SVGIG (reference sequence). In DNA form, the CDR3 reads TGTGCCTGGAGTGTATCCGGGGGAATAAGGCGCGCCGGGGAGCTGTTTTTT. The encoded protein is CAWSVSGGIRRAGELFF.

V and J are TRBV7-8 and TRBJ1-1; TRBD1 matches at 10 bases. Trimming took 5 bases from V and 2 from J; bases not matched to a gene: 8. The length of the CDR3 is 16 residues. Looked up from germline, CDR1 is SGHVS and CDR2 is FQNEAQ. The chain's CDR3 is CASSSRDRGSNTEAFF. CDR3 DNA: TGTGCCAGCAGCAGCCGGGACAGGGGATCTAACACTGAAGCTTTCTTT.

The table lists this clone with a count of one. CDR3 in DNA: TGTGCCAGTAGTCCAGCGGGGGGGCGAAATGAGCAGTTCTTC. It is translated as CASSPAGGRNEQFF. The rearrangement joins TRBV19 to TRBJ2-1, with 10 bases lining up with TRBD2. Germline assignment: CDR1 LNHDA and CDR2 SQIVND (reference sequence). The trim removed 5 bases at V and 7 bases at J, leaving 5 bases unmatched. The CDR3 is made up of 14 amino acids.

The chain has TRBV19 and TRBJ2-7, with a possible D match to TRBD1 (5 bases). This CDR3 has 14 residues. Trimming cost V 2 bases and J 4 bases, with 12 bases left between them. In germline, CDR1 is LNHDA, CDR2 SQIVND (reference sequence). Written as DNA, the CDR3 is TGTGCCAGTAGTATAAGGGGAACAGAATACGAGCAGTACTTC. This encodes CASSIRGTEYEQYF.